The T cell receptor (beta chain) described here comes from a study of T cells expressing NK-cell markers. Background on the study: The TCR beta repertoires were obtained from sorted CD3+CD56+NKG2C+, CD3+CD56+NKG2C- and CD3+CD56-NKG2C+ T cells. Within the sequenced cohort of eight donors, seven exhibited HCMV seropositivity and one was seronegative.

Findings and limits, study-wide: In a group of several donors, dominant NKG2C+ clonotypes represented about 1.0-8% of CD8+ T cells.

On this clonotype itself: The antigen is unknown.

Scientists made TCR beta cDNA using 5'RACE template switching with UMIs. TCRdb reworked the 5' RACE reads into one entry per CDR3 protein, no DNA. The sample features 350,000 to 400,000 distinct CDR3 sequences, with around 10% in its top ten. The CDR3 contains 16 residues. Germline assignment: CDR1 MNHEY and CDR2 SMNVEV (reference sequence). This sequence originates from a woman aged 45 to 65 in good health. This chain uses TRBV27 with TRBJ2-2; the D gene TCRdb calls, TRBD1, cannot be checked with no DNA. The sequencing sample was made of blood T cells: a sorted CD56 or NKG2C T cell subset, CD4+ or CD8+ T cells, or bulk PBMC T cells (not recorded which). This CDR3 reads CASSRGGQGYTGELFF.